This TCR beta chain was captured in a study of cytomegalovirus exposure and HLA in healthy donors. Overall study findings and caveats: Reportedly, cytomegalovirus status was diagnosed with high sensitivity and specificity.

Using immunoSEQ multiplex PCR, the repertoire was profiled, and TCRdb retains in-frame clones only, with some absent. The table includes around 80,000 clones, roughly 95% detected once. About this clone itself: Its antigen is unknown.

CDR1 is MNHEY and CDR2 is SMNVEV in the germline V gene (reference sequence). This CDR3 spans 16 amino acids. Trimming removed 2 bases from V and 3 bases from J; junction bases left unmatched: 7. The TCR originated in a woman under 30 in good health and CMV-seronegative. This chain connects TRBV27 to TRBJ2-1; 7 bases are a match to TRBD2. The sequenced material came from PBMCs. CDR3 in DNA: TGTGCCAGCAGTTTACGGCTAGCGGTCTACTACAATGAGCAGTTCTTC. This codes for CASSLRLAVYYNEQFF.